The 19 T cell receptor beta chains presented below share a single source sample, sequenced in a study of blood T cell repertoires in COVID-19. Assay: immunoSEQ multiplex PCR; the TCRdb copy retains only in-frame clones and omits some. The table has over 150,000 clones, 80% to 90% seen once. The sample consisted of peripheral blood. These receptors were obtained from a man younger than 35 who had recovered from COVID-19.

The genes are TRBV27 and TRBJ2-1; D is uncertain. There are 12 residues in the CDR3. Germline V lookup: CDR1 MNHEY, CDR2 SMNVEV (reference sequence). Between the trimmed V and J ends, which lost 7 bases and 5 bases, there was a span of 9 bases. In nucleotides, the CDR3 is TGTGCCAGCACAGGCCGGAACAATGAGCAGTTCTTC. This codes for CASTGRNNEQFF.

The rearrangement uses TRBV29-1 and TRBJ2-2, with 7 bases matching TRBD1. The CDR3 runs 15 residues. Germline CDR1 and CDR2: SQVTM and ANQGSEA. The CDR3 loop reads CSATRGPANTGELFF. The CDR3 bases are TGCAGTGCTACAAGGGGGCCAGCGAACACCGGGGAGCTGTTTTTT.

This chain links TRBV5-1 with TRBJ2-7; 7 bases align to TRBD1. CDR1 and CDR2 (germline): SGHRS, YFSETQ. V shed 4 bases and J 2 bases; nucleotides not matched to a gene: 15. This CDR3 contains 17 residues. The CDR3 here is CASSPGTLTGSAYEQYF. CDR3 bases: TGCGCCAGCAGCCCGGGGACCCTGACAGGGTCGGCCTACGAGCAGTACTTC.

The chain employs TRBV3-1 (or the pseudogene TRBV3-2) and TRBJ1-5; TRBD1 matches 10 bases. CDR3 length equals 14 residues. Trimming removed 4 bases from V and 6 bases from J; junction bases left unmatched: 3. Germline loops: CDR1 LGHDT, CDR2 YNNKEL (reference sequence). As DNA, the CDR3 is TGTGCCAGCAGCCCCGGGACAGGGGTTCAGCCCCAGCATTTT. Translating it yields CASSPGTGVQPQHF.

This chain connects TRBV7-2 to TRBJ2-5; 7 bases line up with TRBD2. V shed 5 bases, J shed 2 bases, and the junction held 8 bases outside the gene matches. This CDR3 has 15 amino acids. The germline gives CDR1 SGHTA, CDR2 FQGNSA. The CDR3 DNA reads as TGTGCCAGCAGCGCGTCGAGCGGGGTACAAGAGACCCAGTACTTC. Translated, it gives CASSASSGVQETQYF.

V is TRBV5-6 and J is TRBJ1-1; 7 bases align to TRBD1. V was clipped by 4 bases and J by 4 bases; unmatched bases: 4. This CDR3 spans 13 amino acids. The germline CDR1 and CDR2 sequences are SGHDT and YYEEEE. This chain's CDR3 is CASSPTGFTEAFF. DNA for the CDR3: TGTGCCAGCAGCCCGACAGGGTTCACTGAAGCTTTCTTT.

The chain is built from TRBV7-9 and TRBJ2-1; 10 positions match TRBD2. The germline CDR1 and CDR2 sequences are SEHNR and FQNEAQ (reference sequence). Trimming took 4 bases from V and 4 from J; bases not matched to a gene: 10. This CDR3 has 17 residues. The CDR3 loop reads CASSSPRTSGHYNEQFF. In DNA, the CDR3 is TGTGCCAGCAGCTCCCCGAGGACTAGCGGACATTACAATGAGCAGTTCTTC.

The chain links TRBV11-3 to TRBJ2-1; no clear D gene. Per the germline V gene, CDR1 is SGHNT and CDR2 is YENEEA. CDR3 length equals 13 residues. V was shortened by 5 bases and J by 9 bases, with 14 bases between the two germline ends. Here the CDR3 DNA reads TGTGCCAGCAGCCCGAACGCCGCAGGTGAGCAGTTCTTC. This gives the protein CASSPNAAGEQFF.

V is TRBV27 and J is TRBJ2-1; 11 bases are a match to TRBD2. Germline V gene lookup returns CDR1 MNHEY and CDR2 SMNVEV (reference sequence). The CDR3 extends over 15 amino acids. With V trimmed by 2 bases and J by 9 bases, 6 bases remained unmatched. Here the CDR3 DNA reads TGTGCCAGCAGTTTAAAACTAGCGGGAGTGGGTGAGCAGTTCTTC. It translates to CASSLKLAGVGEQFF.

J is TRBJ2-6 and V is TRBV5-1; 7 bases fit TRBD1. V gave up 0 bases and J gave up 3 bases; unmatched junction bases: 9. The germline gives CDR1 SGHRS, CDR2 YFSETQ. This CDR3 has 18 residues. The CDR3 nucleotides are TGCGCCAGCAGCTTGGGCCCCTTGACAGGGATTGGGGCCAACGTCCTGACTTTC. It translates to CASSLGPLTGIGANVLTF.

This clone was detected a few times. The identical CDR3 is also encoded by other nucleotide sequences in the sample. The V gene is TRBV11-3, the J gene TRBJ2-2, with D possibly matching TRBD2 (6 bases). Germline loops: CDR1 SGHNT, CDR2 YENEEA. Between the trimmed V and J ends, which lost 1 base and 4 bases, there was a span of 7 bases. The CDR3 contains 14 residues. The CDR3 sequence: CASSLAGGTGELFF. In DNA, the CDR3 is TGTGCCAGCAGCTTAGCCGGGGGCACCGGGGAGCTGTTTTTT.

V gene TRBV5-3 combines with J gene TRBJ2-5; perhaps TRBD1 as D (6 bases). TRBV5-3 is filed as an ORF, its function uncertain. This CDR3 spans 14 amino acids. V lost 0 bases and J lost 2, with 8 bases in between. As DNA, the CDR3 is TGTGCCAGAAGCTTGGCCAGGGGTCAAGAGACCCAGTACTTC. This sequence encodes CARSLARGQETQYF.

This clone was observed a handful of times. The V and J genes are TRBV6-2 or TRBV6-3 and TRBJ2-3; 12 bases are shared with TRBD1. This CDR3 spans 15 amino acids. J gave up 4 bases and V 6 bases, and 5 bases lay outside the gene matches. Germline lookup yields CDR1 MNHEY and CDR2 SVGEGT. As DNA, the CDR3 is TGTGCCAGCAGCTCCGGGACAGGGGGCGCAGATACGCAGTATTTT. Translated, it gives CASSSGTGGADTQYF.

The rearrangement uses TRBV30 and TRBJ2-3; D is possibly TRBD2 (5 bases). The CDR3 length is 16 residues. With 0 bases removed from V and 0 bases from J, the gap between germline ends came to 13 bases. CDR1 and CDR2 (germline): GTSNPN, SVGIG (reference sequence). The CDR3 DNA reads TGTGCCTGGAGTGTACACGGGATCCCTAGCACAGATACGCAGTATTTT. Protein sequence: CAWSVHGIPSTDTQYF.

The V gene is TRBV2, the J gene TRBJ2-2; no reliable D call. Per germline, CDR1 SNHLY and CDR2 FYNNEI. CDR3 size: 13 residues. V was pared by 2 bases and J by 3 bases, with 4 bases between. Here the CDR3 DNA reads TGTGCCAGCAGTGAACCGTACACCGGGGAGCTGTTTTTT. Protein: CASSEPYTGELFF.

The rearrangement joins TRBV6-2 or TRBV6-3 to TRBJ2-2; D is unclear. V was trimmed by 3 bases and J by 6 bases, leaving 5 bases between them. CDR1 MNHEY and CDR2 SVGEGT come from the germline V gene. The CDR3 runs to 12 residues. The CDR3 region is CASSYIPGELFF. Here the CDR3 DNA reads TGTGCCAGCAGTTATATCCCCGGGGAGCTGTTTTTT.

The chain is built from TRBV19 and TRBJ2-1, with 12 bases matching TRBD2. The CDR3 is made up of 22 amino acids. Germline V gene sequence: CDR1 LNHDA, CDR2 SQIVND (reference sequence). Trimming removed 5 bases from V and 6 bases from J; junction bases left unmatched: 26. This CDR3 reads CASSEGTGKKLAGGPIGNEQFF. The CDR3 DNA reads TGTGCCAGTAGTGAAGGGACAGGGAAGAAGCTAGCGGGAGGGCCTATTGGCAATGAGCAGTTCTTC.

The chain links TRBV7-9 to TRBJ2-7; D is perhaps TRBD1 (5 bases). V was trimmed by 5 bases and J by 0 bases, leaving 11 bases between them. The germline CDR1 and CDR2 sequences are SEHNR and FQNEAQ (reference sequence). The CDR3 is made up of 14 amino acids. In nucleotides, the CDR3 is TGTGCCAGCAGCCCACAGGACCGCTCCTACGAGCAGTACTTC. Protein sequence: CASSPQDRSYEQYF.

This clone appeared a single time. The genes are TRBV7-2 and TRBJ2-2, with D hard to call. The CDR3 totals 14 residues. Germline V gene lookup returns CDR1 SGHTA and CDR2 FQGNSA. The V and J ends lost 1 base and 4 bases respectively, with 7 bases between them. The DNA of the CDR3 is TGTGCCAGCAGCTTAGTTGGTAGCACCGGGGAGCTGTTTTTT. Encoded protein: CASSLVGSTGELFF.